This T cell receptor (beta chain) was identified during a study of T cells in tuberculosis. Study context: T cells were selected with CD1B tetramers loaded with glucose monomycolate. Findings and limits, study-wide: Low-affinity CD1B-GMM tetramer-binding T cells may have been missed.

Using immunoSEQ multiplex PCR, the repertoire was profiled, and TCRdb retains in-frame clones only, with some absent. The sample has roughly 59,000 clones, approximately 80% seen once. Cells were sorted from thawed PBMC rested overnight and stained with GMM-loaded CD1B tetramer, viability dye and anti-CD3. The CD1B tetramers carried C32 glucose monomycolate purified from Rhodococcus equi. Approximately 100,000 tetramer-negative cells were sorted from each donor. Germline V CDR1 and CDR2: ENHRY, SYGVKD. The V gene end was trimmed by 6 bases and the J gene end by 6 bases; junction bases not matched to a gene: 12. There are 15 residues in the CDR3.

J is TRBJ2-7 and V is TRBV10-3; 9 nucleotides align to TRBD2. This sequence was found in an adult woman with latent tuberculosis. The sample was CD1b-GMM tetramer-negative cells sorted from PBMCs. CDR3 sequence (DNA): TGTGCCATCAGGGAGGGGAGGGGTAGCGGGAGCGAGCAGTACTTC. Amino acid sequence: CAIREGRGSGSEQYF.